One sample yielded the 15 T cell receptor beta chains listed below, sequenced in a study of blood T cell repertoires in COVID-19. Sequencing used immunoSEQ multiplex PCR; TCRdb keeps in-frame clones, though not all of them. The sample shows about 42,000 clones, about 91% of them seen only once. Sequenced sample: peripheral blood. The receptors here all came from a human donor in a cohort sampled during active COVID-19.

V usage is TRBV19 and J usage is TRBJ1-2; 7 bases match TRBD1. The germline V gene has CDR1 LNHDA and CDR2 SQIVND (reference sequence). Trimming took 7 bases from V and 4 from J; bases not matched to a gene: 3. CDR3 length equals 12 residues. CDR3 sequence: CASKDRRYGYTF. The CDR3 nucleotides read TGTGCCAGTAAGGACAGGCGCTATGGCTACACCTTC.

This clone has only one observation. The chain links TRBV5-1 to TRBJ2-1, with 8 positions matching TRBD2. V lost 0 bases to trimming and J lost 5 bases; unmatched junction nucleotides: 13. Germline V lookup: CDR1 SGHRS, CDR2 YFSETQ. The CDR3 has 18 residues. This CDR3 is CASSLAFPQREPNNEQFF. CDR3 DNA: TGCGCCAGCAGCTTGGCCTTTCCCCAGCGGGAGCCCAACAATGAGCAGTTCTTC.

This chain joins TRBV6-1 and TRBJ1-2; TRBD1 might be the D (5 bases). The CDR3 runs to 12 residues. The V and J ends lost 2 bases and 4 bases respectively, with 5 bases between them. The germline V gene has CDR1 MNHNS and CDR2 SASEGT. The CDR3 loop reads CASSEQGYGYTF. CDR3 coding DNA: TGTGCCAGCAGTGAACAGGGCTATGGCTACACCTTC.

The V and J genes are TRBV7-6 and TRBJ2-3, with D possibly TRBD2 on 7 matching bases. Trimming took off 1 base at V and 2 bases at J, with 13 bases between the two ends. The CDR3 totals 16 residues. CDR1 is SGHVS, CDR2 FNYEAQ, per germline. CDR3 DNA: TGTGCCAGCAGCTTAGATGCGGGGGCCAACACAGATACGCAGTATTTT. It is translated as CASSLDAGANTDTQYF. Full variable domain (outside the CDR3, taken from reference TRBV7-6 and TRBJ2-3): GAGVSQSPRYKVTKRGQDVALRCDPISGHVSLYWYRQALGQGPEFLTYFNYEAQQDKSGLPNDRFSAERPEGSISTLTIQRTEQRDSAMYRCASSLDAGANTDTQYFGPGTRLTVL.

CDR3 sequence reads: CASSRSSGRTSTDTQYF. CDR3 bases: TGCGCCAGCAGTCGGAGTAGCGGGAGAACAAGCACAGATACGCAGTATTTT. The gene calls are TRBV10-2 and TRBJ2-3; TRBD2 matches 9 bases. CDR3 length: 17 residues. Germline CDR1 and CDR2: WSHSY and SAAADI. V lost 5 bases to trimming and J lost 0 bases; unmatched junction nucleotides: 9.

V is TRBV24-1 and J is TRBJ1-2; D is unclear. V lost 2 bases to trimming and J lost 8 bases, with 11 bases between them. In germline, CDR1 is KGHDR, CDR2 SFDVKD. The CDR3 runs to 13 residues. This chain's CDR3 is CATSDSAPRGYTF. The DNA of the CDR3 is TGTGCCACCAGTGATTCCGCCCCGAGGGGCTACACCTTC.

The CDR3 is CAISDVVDTPLEEAFF. CDR3 nucleotides: TGTGCCATCAGTGATGTCGTGGACACTCCCCTGGAAGAAGCTTTCTTT. This chain uses TRBV10-3 with TRBJ1-1; a possible D gene is TRBD1 (5 bases). Per germline, CDR1 ENHRY and CDR2 SYGVKD. This CDR3 is 16 amino acids long. V was trimmed by 3 bases and J by 8 bases, leaving 22 bases between them.

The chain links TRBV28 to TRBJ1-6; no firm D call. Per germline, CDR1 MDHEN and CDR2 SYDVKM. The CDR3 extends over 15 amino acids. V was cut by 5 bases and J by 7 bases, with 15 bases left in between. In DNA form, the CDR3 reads TGTGCCAGCAGTGCTCCAAATCAGAGGAATTCACCCCTCCACTTT. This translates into CASSAPNQRNSPLHF.

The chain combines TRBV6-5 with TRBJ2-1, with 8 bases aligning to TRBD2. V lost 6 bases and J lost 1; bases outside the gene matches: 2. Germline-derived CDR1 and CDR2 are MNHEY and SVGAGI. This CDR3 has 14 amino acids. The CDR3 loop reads CASRAGESYNEQFF. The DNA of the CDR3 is TGTGCCAGCAGAGCGGGAGAGTCCTACAATGAGCAGTTCTTC.

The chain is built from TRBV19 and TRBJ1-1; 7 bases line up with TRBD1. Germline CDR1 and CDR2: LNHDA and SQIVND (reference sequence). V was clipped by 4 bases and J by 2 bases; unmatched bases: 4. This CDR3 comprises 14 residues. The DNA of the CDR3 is TGTGCCAGTAGTACTCGGGACAGTAACACTGAAGCTTTCTTT. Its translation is CASSTRDSNTEAFF. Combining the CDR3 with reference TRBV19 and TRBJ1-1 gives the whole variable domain DGGITQSPKYLFRKEGQNVTLSCEQNLNHDAMYWYRQDPGQGLRLIYYSQIVNDFQKGDIAEGYSVSREKKESFPLTVTSAQKNPTAFYLCASSTRDSNTEAFFGQGTRLTVV.

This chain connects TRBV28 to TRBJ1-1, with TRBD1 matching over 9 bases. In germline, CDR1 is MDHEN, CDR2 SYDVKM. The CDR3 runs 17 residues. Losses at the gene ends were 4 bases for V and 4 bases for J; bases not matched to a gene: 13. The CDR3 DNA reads TGTGCCAGCAGTTCCCCTGGGACAGGGCCCGGGGGCACTGAAGCTTTCTTT. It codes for CASSSPGTGPGGTEAFF. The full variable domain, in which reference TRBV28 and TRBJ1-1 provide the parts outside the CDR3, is DVKVTQSSRYLVKRTGEKVFLECVQDMDHENMFWYRQDPGLGLRLIYFSYDVKMKEKGDIPEGYSVSREKKERFSLILESASTNQTSMYLCASSSPGTGPGGTEAFFGQGTRLTVV.

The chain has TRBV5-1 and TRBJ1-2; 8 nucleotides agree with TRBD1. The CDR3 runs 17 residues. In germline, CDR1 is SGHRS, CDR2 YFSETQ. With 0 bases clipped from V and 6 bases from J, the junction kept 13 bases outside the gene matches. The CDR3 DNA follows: TGCGCCAGCAGCTTGGAGTTATTCCGGACAGGGTTGAATGGCTACACCTTC. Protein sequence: CASSLELFRTGLNGYTF.

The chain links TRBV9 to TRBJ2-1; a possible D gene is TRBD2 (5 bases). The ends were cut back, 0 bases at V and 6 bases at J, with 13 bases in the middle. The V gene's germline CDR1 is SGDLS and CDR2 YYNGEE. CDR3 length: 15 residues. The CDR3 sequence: CASSVGGLHGNEQFF. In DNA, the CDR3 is TGTGCCAGCAGCGTAGGTGGACTCCATGGCAATGAGCAGTTCTTC.

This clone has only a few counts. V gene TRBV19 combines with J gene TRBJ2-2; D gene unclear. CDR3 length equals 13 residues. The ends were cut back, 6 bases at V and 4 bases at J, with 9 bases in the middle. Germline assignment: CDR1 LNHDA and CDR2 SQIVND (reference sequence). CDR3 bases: TGTGCCAGTAGCGGTCCGAGCACCGGGGAGCTGTTTTTT. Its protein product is CASSGPSTGELFF.

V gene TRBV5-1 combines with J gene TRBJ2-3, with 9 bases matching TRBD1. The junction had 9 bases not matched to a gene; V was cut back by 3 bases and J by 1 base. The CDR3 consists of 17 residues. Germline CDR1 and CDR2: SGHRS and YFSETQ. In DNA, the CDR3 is TGCGCCAGCAGCTGGGGACGGGGACAGGGTGGCACAGATACGCAGTATTTT. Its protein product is CASSWGRGQGGTDTQYF.